The T cell receptor beta chain described here comes from a study of monozygotic twins with inflammatory bowel disease. Eight separate reactions per sample yielded the cDNA. Reprocessing the 5' RACE reads, TCRdb reports a single entry for every CDR3 protein and omits DNA. This table lists approximately 420,000 distinct CDR3 sequences. The CDR3 contains 16 residues. Germline lookup yields CDR1 KGHSH and CDR2 LQKENI. Sequencing was done on a sample of blood. This clonotype originated in a human donor with ulcerative colitis or Crohn's disease, or a healthy co-twin of an affected twin (not recorded which). The V and J genes are TRBV18 and TRBJ2-1. This CDR3 reads CASSPPRQPIYNEQFF.